This record covers a single TCR beta chain. The ends lost 4 bases at V and 0 bases at J; junction bases unmatched: 4. The CDR3 has 15 residues. The germline gives CDR1 SGHNT, CDR2 YYREEE (reference sequence). These data originate in a study of blood T cell repertoires in COVID-19. Whole-study context: From the United States, Italy and Spain came samples of acute and convalescent COVID-19. Sources were T cells, B-cell-depleted T cells, or PBMCs; the material itself was cDNA or gDNA.

Authors' methods: Amplification of reference gene primers provided the estimated nucleated cell counts. The method was immunoSEQ multiplex PCR; TCRdb's version includes in-frame clones alone and lacks a portion of them. That table is the source of V, J and clone size, and D and trimming were worked out from the DNA. The table records about 140,000 clones, around 80% of them present only once. This rearrangement joins TRBV5-4 to TRBJ1-3, with 7 bases matching TRBD1. The receptor was isolated from an elderly woman in a cohort sampled during active or convalescent COVID-19. Sequencing was performed on peripheral blood. CDR3: CASSPGTVSGNTIYF. Written as DNA, the CDR3 is TGTGCCAGCAGCCCCGGGACAGTCTCTGGAAACACCATATATTTT.